A single sample gave rise to the 26 T cell receptor beta chains below, sequenced in a study of T cell repertoires in cytomegalovirus infection. Using its own MiXCR run on the reads, TCRdb lists one record per CDR3 protein. The sample gives roughly 920,000 distinct CDR3 sequences, around 30% of which show up once; around 15% is in the top ten. The antigens of these receptors remain unknown. The source was cultured CD8+ T cells from PBMCs, collected from culture after CMV antigen stimulation. The receptors were sampled from a human donor in good health (CMV status not recorded). Some clones in this sample may be carry-over from other donors' samples.

This clonotype showed up just a few times. This rearrangement joins TRBV7-2 to TRBJ2-1; TRBD2 aligns across 7 bases. The CDR3 spans 15 residues. V trimming: 5 bases; J trimming: 1 base; junction bases outside the gene matches: 5. The germline gives CDR1 SGHTA, CDR2 FQGNSA. The CDR3 spells CASSPRDYSYNEQFF. CDR3 in DNA: TGTGCCAGCAGCCCCCGGGACTATTCCTACAATGAGCAGTTCTTC.

The sample holds a few counts of this clonotype. V usage is TRBV19 and J usage is TRBJ2-3; D not resolved. Per the germline V gene, CDR1 is LNHDA and CDR2 is SQIVND (reference sequence). V lost 4 bases, J lost 2 bases, and 7 bases lay in between. The CDR3 totals 13 residues. CDR3 bases: TGTGCCAGTAGTAGGACCTACACAGATACGCAGTATTTT. Residues: CASSRTYTDTQYF.

This clonotype occurred a few times. The gene calls are TRBV6-4 and TRBJ1-1; perhaps TRBD1 as D (5 bases). V lost 0 bases and J lost 8, with 13 bases in between. In germline, CDR1 is MRHNA, CDR2 SNTAGT. The CDR3 contains 14 residues. The CDR3 sequence is CASSDSKTGLEAFF. Written as DNA, the CDR3 is TGTGCCAGCAGTGACTCGAAAACAGGACTCGAAGCTTTCTTT.

This clonotype was detected many times. The chain uses TRBV7-6 and TRBJ1-4; D unclear. Trimming took off 1 base at V and 7 bases at J, with 7 bases between the two ends. Germline CDR1 reads SGHVS; CDR2 reads FNYEAQ. This CDR3 comprises 13 residues. CDR3 residues: CASSLEDGEKLFF. Here the CDR3 DNA reads TGTGCCAGCAGCTTAGAGGACGGTGAAAAACTGTTTTTT.

The rearrangement joins TRBV5-4 to TRBJ2-3; 7 nucleotides agree with TRBD2. V was pared by 7 bases and J by 13 bases, with 15 bases of the junction left unmatched. The germline gives CDR1 SGHNT, CDR2 YYREEE (reference sequence). This CDR3 comprises 13 residues. CDR3 nucleotides: TGTGCCAGCTCGGAAGGGGCTAGCGGAATTAAGTATTTT. It specifies CASSEGASGIKYF.

This clonotype is a singleton in its sample. One junction end disagrees with the germline gene, perhaps due to a read error. This CDR3 reads CASILDRQGSPSYEQYF. The DNA for the CDR3 is TGTGCCAGCATCTTAGATAGGCAGGGGTCCCCCTCCTACGAGCAGTACTTC. This chain uses TRBV7-2 with TRBJ2-7; weak D call: TRBD1 (6 bases). Germline assignment: CDR1 SGHTA and CDR2 FQGNSA. The CDR3 extends over 17 amino acids.

This clonotype was seen more than once but under ten times. The chain has TRBV4-3 and TRBJ1-6; TRBD1 matches 9 bases. The length of the CDR3 is 15 residues. The germline CDR1 and CDR2 sequences are LGHNA and YSLEER. V gave up 0 bases and J gave up 10 bases; unmatched junction bases: 4. The CDR3 region has the DNA TGCGCCAGCAGCCAAGAAACAGGGGGCTGGTCACCCCTCCACTTT. It encodes CASSQETGGWSPLHF.

The chain links TRBV25-1 to TRBJ2-2, with 9 nucleotides matching TRBD1. CDR3 size: 18 residues. The V gene end was trimmed by 4 bases and the J gene end by 5 bases; junction bases not matched to a gene: 14. Germline CDR1 MGHDK, CDR2 SYGVNS. The CDR3 DNA follows: TGTGCCAGCAGTGGACTCAACCGGGACAGGGTGGATACCGGGGAGCTGTTTTTT. Amino acid sequence: CASSGLNRDRVDTGELFF.

This clonotype was picked up a small number of times. The DNA of the CDR3 is TGTGCCAGCAGCCCCCCTCTAGGAGATACGCAGTATTTT. Protein: CASSPPLGDTQYF. The rearrangement joins TRBV7-9 to TRBJ2-3; D gene uncertain. CDR1 is SEHNR and CDR2 is FQNEAQ in the germline V gene (reference sequence). Trimming stripped 5 bases from V and 5 bases from J, with 11 bases between. The CDR3 length is 13 residues. Full variable domain (outside the CDR3, taken from reference TRBV7-9 and TRBJ2-3): DTGVSQNPRHKITKRGQNVTFRCDPISEHNRLYWYRQTLGQGPEFLTYFQNEAQLEKSRLLSDRFSAERPKGSFSTLEIQRTEQGDSAMYLCASSPPLGDTQYFGPGTRLTVL.

With respect to this clonotype: As the CDR3 is not closed by the conserved phenylalanine or tryptophan, this likely results from a read error. The J gene is TRBJ2-3, the V gene TRBV4-1; D gene uncertain. CDR1 is MGHRA and CDR2 is YSYEKL in the germline V gene. The germline V and J ends were trimmed by 0 bases and 2 bases, with 9 bases remaining between them. There are 15 residues in the CDR3. The chain's CDR3 is CASSQESWATDTQYS. Written as DNA, the CDR3 is TGCGCCAGCAGCCAAGAGAGCTGGGCCACAGATACGCAGTATTCT.

This clonotype was seen more than once but under ten times. A much larger clone differs by one base, so this may be a read error. The chain carries TRBV7-2 and TRBJ2-5; D perhaps matches TRBD2 (5 bases). CDR3 length: 14 residues. V lost 7 bases, J lost 1 base, and 13 bases lay in between. CDR1 is SGHTA and CDR2 is FQGNSA in the germline V gene. The CDR3 is CASNSRRGQETQYF. The CDR3 DNA follows: TGTGCCAGCAACTCTCGCCGGGGCCAAGAGACCCAGTACTTC.

In this sample, this clonotype turned up many times. The chain couples TRBV7-8 to TRBJ1-4, with TRBD1 matching 9 bases. The CDR3 runs 19 residues. Germline V gives CDR1 SGHVS, CDR2 FQNEAQ. The trim removed 3 bases at V and 0 bases at J, leaving 11 bases unmatched. This chain's CDR3 is CASSLAVGTGLTTNEKLFF. CDR3 bases: TGTGCCAGCAGCTTGGCTGTCGGGACAGGGCTTACAACTAATGAAAAACTGTTTTTT.

This clonotype turned up a few times. At one end the junction does not follow the germline gene, possibly because of a read error. The chain couples TRBV6-6 to TRBJ1-1; D not certain. Germline values: CDR1 MNHNY, CDR2 SVGAGI (reference sequence). The CDR3 runs to 12 residues. The CDR3 DNA follows: TGTGCCAGCAGTTACGAGAACAGTGAAGCTTTCTTT. Translation: CASSYENSEAFF.

This clonotype showed up just a few times. The V and J genes are TRBV7-8 and TRBJ2-7, with D hard to call. Per germline, CDR1 SGHVS and CDR2 FQNEAQ. CDR3 size: 12 residues. Trimming stripped 5 bases from V and 3 bases from J, with 8 bases between. The CDR3 DNA reads TGTGCCAGCAGCATTGCTCTCTACGAGCAGTACTTC. Translation: CASSIALYEQYF.

This clonotype was counted only a few times. The rearrangement uses TRBV10-3 and TRBJ2-7, with 7 bases lining up with TRBD2. CDR1 and CDR2 (germline): ENHRY, SYGVKD. V shed 2 bases, J shed 4 bases, and the junction held 2 bases outside the gene matches. CDR3 length: 13 residues. The chain's CDR3 is CAISEGLEYEQYF. The DNA of the CDR3 is TGTGCCATCAGTGAGGGACTAGAGTACGAGCAGTACTTC.

This clonotype was counted between two and nine times. V and J are TRBV19 and TRBJ2-6, with 7 bases fitting TRBD1. Germline loops: CDR1 LNHDA, CDR2 SQIVND (reference sequence). The V segment lost 4 bases and the J segment 0 bases; nucleotides outside the gene matches: 15. CDR3 length: 20 residues. The CDR3 is CASSRPGQRLPVSGANVLTF. CDR3 coding DNA: TGTGCCAGTAGTAGGCCGGGACAGCGTCTCCCGGTCTCTGGGGCCAACGTCCTGACTTTC.

Ten or more counts support this clonotype. J is TRBJ2-1 and V is TRBV7-9, with TRBD1 as a possible D gene (6 bases). In germline, CDR1 is SEHNR, CDR2 FQNEAQ (reference sequence). The CDR3 is made up of 15 amino acids. Trimming took off 5 bases at V and 2 bases at J, with 13 bases between the two ends. The CDR3 DNA is TGTGCCAGCAGCCGTAACAGGGAGACCTACAATGAGCAGTTCTTC. It encodes CASSRNRETYNEQFF.

V and J are TRBV6-4 and TRBJ2-1, with 7 bases aligning to TRBD2. The CDR3 runs 15 residues. J lost 7 bases, V lost 5 bases, and 11 bases had no gene match. Per germline, CDR1 MRHNA and CDR2 SNTAGT. CDR3 loop: CASSYRLAGINEQFF. The CDR3 region has the DNA TGTGCCAGCAGTTATAGACTAGCCGGTATTAATGAGCAGTTCTTC.

The chain has TRBV10-2 and TRBJ1-1; TRBD1 is a possible D gene (6 bases). This CDR3 is 16 amino acids long. Between the trimmed V and J ends, which lost 5 bases and 1 base, there was a span of 17 bases. In germline, CDR1 is WSHSY, CDR2 SAAADI. The CDR3 loop reads CASSNGRRGQNTEAFF. The CDR3 coding sequence is TGCGCCAGCAGTAATGGGCGAAGGGGACAGAACACTGAAGCTTTCTTT.

This clonotype was seen more than once but under ten times. The chain recombines TRBV7-2 with TRBJ1-6; D not certain. The CDR3 spans 14 residues. V was clipped by 4 bases and J by 11 bases, with 15 bases between them. Looked up from germline, CDR1 is SGHTA and CDR2 is FQGNSA. The CDR3 spells CASSSVPIQPPLHF. The CDR3 region has the DNA TGTGCCAGCAGCTCTGTACCCATTCAGCCACCCCTCCACTTT.

This sequence joins TRBV15 and TRBJ2-2; D tentatively fits TRBD1 or TRBD2 (5 bases each). This CDR3 is built from 15 residues. The V end lost 0 bases, the J end lost 8 bases, and 13 bases lay between the germline ends. The germline V gene has CDR1 LNHNV and CDR2 YYDKDF (reference sequence). Here the CDR3 reads CATSRDRGAVGELFF. CDR3 in DNA: TGTGCCACCAGCAGAGATCGAGGGGCAGTAGGGGAGCTGTTTTTT. The variable domain in full, completed from reference TRBV15 and TRBJ2-2, reads DAMVIQNPRYQVTQFGKPVTLSCSQTLNHNVMYWYQQKSSQAPKLLFHYYDKDFNNEADTPDNFQSRRPNTSFCFLDIRSPGLGDTAMYLCATSRDRGAVGELFFGEGSRLTVL.

The chain joins TRBV25-1 to TRBJ1-1, with 10 bases matching TRBD1. This CDR3 has 15 amino acids. J gave up 7 bases and V 3 bases, and 8 bases lay outside the gene matches. Germline V gene sequence: CDR1 MGHDK, CDR2 SYGVNS. The DNA of the CDR3 is TGTGCCAGCAGTGACTGGGACAGGGGCGGGGGTGAAGCTTTCTTT. Translation gives CASSDWDRGGGEAFF.

CDR3 sequence reads: CASPGEQKSNYGYTF. The DNA for the CDR3 is TGTGCCAGCCCAGGAGAGCAGAAATCTAACTATGGCTACACCTTC. The chain links TRBV2 to TRBJ1-2, with D unresolved. The V end lost 8 bases, the J end lost 0 bases, and 16 bases lay between the germline ends. The CDR3 covers 15 residues. Germline CDR1 reads SNHLY; CDR2 reads FYNNEI.

About this clonotype: Just one base apart from a much larger clone, this may be a read error. The chain uses TRBV7-2 and TRBJ2-5; D ambiguous. Trimming removed 3 bases at V and 3 bases at J, with 11 bases between. CDR3 size: 14 residues. Germline CDR1 reads SGHTA; CDR2 reads FQGNSA. CDR3 nucleotide sequence: TGTGCCAGCAGCTTTACCGAGACAAAAGAGACCCAGTACTTC. Amino acids: CASSFTETKETQYF. Full variable domain (missing parts from reference TRBV7-2 and TRBJ2-5): GAGVSQSPSNKVTEKGKDVELRCDPISGHTALYWYRQSLGQGLEFLIYFQGNSAPDKSGLPSDRFSAERTGGSVSTLTIQRTQQEDSAVYLCASSFTETKETQYFGPGTRLLVL.

Only a few counts were recorded for this clonotype. The chain joins TRBV28 to TRBJ1-2; D remains unclear. V was cut by 2 bases and J by 0 bases, with 7 bases left in between. Germline assignment: CDR1 MDHEN and CDR2 SYDVKM. The CDR3 sequence is 14 residues long. The CDR3 nucleotides read TGTGCCAGCAGTTTAGGCATTTCTAACTATGGCTACACCTTC. Translation: CASSLGISNYGYTF.

The rearrangement links TRBV19 to TRBJ1-5; 7 bases fit TRBD1. The CDR3 runs to 18 residues. With 1 base clipped from V and 5 bases from J, the junction kept 14 bases outside the gene matches. Germline loops: CDR1 LNHDA, CDR2 SQIVND (reference sequence). CDR3 nucleotide sequence: TGTGCCAGTAGTATAGGACCGGGACAGCACAAGTACTATCAGCCCCAGCATTTT. Its protein product is CASSIGPGQHKYYQPQHF.